This TCR beta chain was retrieved from a study of technical replicates of blood from a few donors listed by TCRdb under 2017. As concerns this clone: Its antigen target is currently unknown. Base qualities are missing; no much larger clone stands one base away.

Including the terminal cysteine and phenylalanine, the CDR3 comprises 11 residues. The read is trimmed to its CDR3 DNA, 33 bases read in frame from base 1. Based on the germline V gene, the CDR1 and CDR2 sequences are SGDLS and YYNGEE. V and J lose 5 bases and 4 bases, and a span of 6 bases separates them. Libraries came from the immunoSEQ multiplex PCR assay. TCRdb re-hosts the immuneACCESS table, in-frame sequences only. Its copies lack some clones; in the studies checked, an unresolved V gene accounts for under half of them, and the cause for the rest is not known. Across this sample there are 60,000 to 90,000 clones, with approximately 96% seen only once. Of the sample, approximately 0.18% falls within the top ten clones.

The material sequenced was T cells isolated from PBMCs. The clonotype comes from a human donor in good health. This chain joins TRBV9 to TRBJ1-2, with the D gene not confidently named. The nucleotides read TGTGCCAGCAGTTCCATCTATGGCTACACCTTC. Its coded protein is CASSSIYGYTF.